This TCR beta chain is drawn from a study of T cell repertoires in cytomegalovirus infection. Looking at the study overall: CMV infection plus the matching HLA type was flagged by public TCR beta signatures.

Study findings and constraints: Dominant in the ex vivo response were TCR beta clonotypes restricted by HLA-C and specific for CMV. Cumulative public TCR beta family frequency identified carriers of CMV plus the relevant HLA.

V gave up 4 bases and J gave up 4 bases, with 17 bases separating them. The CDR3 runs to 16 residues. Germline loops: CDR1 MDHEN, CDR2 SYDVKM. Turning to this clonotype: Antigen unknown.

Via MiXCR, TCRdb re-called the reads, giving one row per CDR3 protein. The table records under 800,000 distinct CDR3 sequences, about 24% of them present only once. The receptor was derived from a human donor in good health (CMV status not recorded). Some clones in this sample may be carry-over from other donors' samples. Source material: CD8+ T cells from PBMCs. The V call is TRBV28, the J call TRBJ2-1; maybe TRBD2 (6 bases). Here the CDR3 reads CASSSLARDSYNEQFF. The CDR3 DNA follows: TGTGCCAGCAGTTCTCTTGCCAGGGACTCTTACAATGAGCAGTTCTTC.